This T cell receptor (beta chain) comes out of a study of blood T cell repertoires in COVID-19. Study overall: Spain, Italy and the United States supplied samples that represented acute and convalescent COVID-19.

Seattle cases were enrolled at active infection and followed longitudinally. V shed 9 bases and J 4 bases; nucleotides not matched to a gene: 6. This CDR3 region has 13 residues. Germline lookup yields CDR1 MGHDK and CDR2 SYGVNS. Repertoires were generated with immunoSEQ multiplex PCR, while TCRdb's copy carries only in-frame clones and drops some. The table lists approximately 400,000 clones, about 87% of them singletons, with 10% to 15% in the top ten. This clone was detected only once. The chain joins TRBV25-1 to TRBJ2-5; 9 bases are shared with TRBD2. The specimen sequenced was peripheral blood. This sequence was found in a woman aged 45-59 years with COVID-19, enrolled during active disease. The CDR3 sequence: CASQTSGRETQYF. CDR3 nucleotide sequence: TGTGCCAGTCAGACTAGCGGCAGAGAGACCCAGTACTTC.